The T cell receptor (beta chain) described here comes from a study of cytomegalovirus exposure and HLA in healthy donors. Primers for the PCR totalled 60 Vbeta and 13 Jbeta. Profiling relied on immunoSEQ multiplex PCR, and the TCRdb table lists in-frame clones only, not all of them. The top ten clones hold approximately 15% of a sample with about 84,000 clones, roughly 61% of them seen once. Study-level results: Donors belonging to an Asian-associated ancestry cluster reportedly showed fewer N-insertions in productive TCRs than the roughly 700-donor mean, according to what a later analysis found.

On this clone itself: The antigen remains unidentified.

CDR3 size: 16 residues. Germline trimming cut 0 bases from V and 2 bases from J; bases unmatched to any gene: 5. Looked up from germline, CDR1 is PRHDT and CDR2 is FYEKMQ (reference sequence). The TCR sequence derives from a woman in her forties in good health and CMV-seropositive. What was sequenced was PBMCs. The chain employs TRBV13 and TRBJ1-1, with 8 bases fitting TRBD1. DNA for the CDR3: TGTGCCAGCAGCTTAGGTACAGGGGGTCCTAACACTGAAGCTTTCTTT. Its translation is CASSLGTGGPNTEAFF.